The rows below give T cell receptor beta chains drawn from one sample of a study of neurological immune-mediated disorders. MiXCR, run by TCRdb on the 5' RACE reads, gives a single entry per CDR3 protein. The sample holds some 45,000 distinct CDR3 sequences, over 10% seen once. Sequencing was carried out using PBMCs. The source is a male donor with HTLV-1-associated myelopathy (HAM/TSP). CDR3s include the opening cysteine and the closing phenylalanine or tryptophan. Fields, in order: V gene, CDR3 protein.

TRBV20-1,CSARNRDGNQPQHF
TRBV7-9,CASSLALAGMYNEQFF
TRBV29-1,CSVEWSNTIYF
TRBV3-1,CASSQPGQPNTEAFF
TRBV14,CASSQDPGGRSPLHF
TRBV18,CASSPSAAEHTEAFF
TRBV6-1,CASNPEQGSGEQYF
TRBV7-7,CASSLARTTDTQYF
TRBV15,CATSRADTQYF
TRBV7-2,CASSLNREDGNTIYF
TRBV5-5,CASSLVATGSSPLHF
TRBV5-1,CASSLDYRRADTQYF
TRBV5-1,CASSYNPGTSGGPRYF
TRBV20-1,CSAPDYRSTDTQYF
TRBV12-3/TRBV12-4,CASSLGGYEKLFF
TRBV20-1,CSARGQPNEKLFF
TRBV7-2,CASRSRTAFNSPLHF
TRBV7-2,CASSLARPRREHGYTF
TRBV5-1,CASSQGLLSGATEAFF
TRBV7-9,CASSSRQKSSGNTIYF
TRBV20-1,CSARSRGNTEAFF
TRBV20-1,CSASSGDEQYF
TRBV20-1,CSARDSQLLTGENEQFF
TRBV7-2,CASRQGESYTEAFF
TRBV6-6,CASSYSSLGRGTDTQYF
TRBV20-1,CSAIISPANQPQHF
TRBV5-1,CASSHGQPNEKLFF
TRBV29-1,CSVEVRGRGLLSSYNEQFF
TRBV9,CASSVSGGWTDTQYF
TRBV12-3/TRBV12-4,CSSTLRGLFEQHF
TRBV10-1,CASSEDQTGEEDTQYF
TRBV6-5,CASKGLADLYEQYF
TRBV28,CASSPGGEGKTEAFF
TRBV10-1,CATELKGPNTEAFF
TRBV7-3,CASSLLANTGELFF
TRBV7-7,CASTEIAGTKDPQPQHF
TRBV20-1,CSASGGGTDTQYF
TRBV15,CATSRDLHPGQSGYTF
TRBV5-1,CASSSGQPTGELFF
TRBV5-1,CASSFDRRNTEAFF
TRBV12-3/TRBV12-4,CASSLSGTANQPQHF
TRBV11-2,CASSLIRGRSYEQYF
TRBV29-1,CSVTGTGIGYTF
TRBV11-2,CASSQRRALNSPLHF
TRBV5-6,CASSHDSPRTGELFF
TRBV6-5,CASSYDLSSYNSPLHF
TRBV12-3/TRBV12-4,CASSFKNIGQGPQPQHF
TRBV14,CASSQLRSLSYEQYF
TRBV7-8,CASSLGRTGLLNEQFF
TRBV27,CASSQPGQHKGGANVLTF
TRBV7-9,CASSLSLGGIDEQFF
TRBV5-1,CASSLMPGSEQFF
TRBV10-3,CASSKGDTEAFF
TRBV5-1,CASSYYPRGSGTDTQYF
TRBV6-2/TRBV6-3,CASSYSNSAYEQYF